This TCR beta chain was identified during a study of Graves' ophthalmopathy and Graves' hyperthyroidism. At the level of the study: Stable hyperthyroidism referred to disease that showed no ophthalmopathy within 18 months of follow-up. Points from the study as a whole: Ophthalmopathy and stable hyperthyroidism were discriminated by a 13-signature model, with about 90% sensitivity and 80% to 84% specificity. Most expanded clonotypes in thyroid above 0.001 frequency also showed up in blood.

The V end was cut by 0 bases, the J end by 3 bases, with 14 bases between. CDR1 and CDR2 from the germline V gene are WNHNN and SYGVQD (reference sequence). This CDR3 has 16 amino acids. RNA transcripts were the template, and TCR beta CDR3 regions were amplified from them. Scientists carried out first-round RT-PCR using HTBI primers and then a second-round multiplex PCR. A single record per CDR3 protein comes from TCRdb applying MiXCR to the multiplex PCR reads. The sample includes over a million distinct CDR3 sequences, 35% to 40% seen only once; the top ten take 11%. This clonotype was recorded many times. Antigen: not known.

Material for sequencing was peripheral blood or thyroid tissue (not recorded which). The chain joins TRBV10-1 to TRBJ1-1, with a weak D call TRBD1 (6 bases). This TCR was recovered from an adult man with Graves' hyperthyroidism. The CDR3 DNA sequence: TGCGCCAGCAGTGAGTCAGGTTACAGGGTCGACACTGAAGCTTTCTTT. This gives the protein CASSESGYRVDTEAFF.